The clone carrying this TCR beta chain showed up just a few times. What it binds is unknown. These data belong to a study of CD8 T cells in Susac syndrome. Sequencing of TCR beta was carried out in blood CD8+ and CD4+ T cells. TEMRA cells were enriched by FACS, and CD4+ and CD8+ T cells were negatively isolated. Study outcomes and limitations: The number of individuals included in the study's TCR sequencing and HLA analysis was acknowledged as relatively small.

Trimming cost V 4 bases and J 0 bases, with 19 bases left between them. The CDR3 has 16 residues. Germline-derived CDR1 and CDR2 are SQVTM and ANQGSEA. RNA amounts of roughly 0.5 to 1 ug underwent reverse transcription with random hexamers. Multiplex PCR with immunoSEQ amplified the TCR beta CDR3 across 54 Vbeta and 13 Jbeta. TCRdb processed the immunoSEQ multiplex PCR reads anew with MiXCR; each CDR3 protein has one entry. The profile shows 300,000 to 350,000 distinct CDR3 sequences, about 90% of them singletons. The source is a human donor with multiple sclerosis. The gene calls are TRBV29-1 and TRBJ2-7; possibly TRBD1 for D (6 bases). Sequenced material: CD4+ T cells from PBMCs. This CDR3 is CSVGQVGLSTSYEQYF. CDR3 DNA sequence: TGCAGCGTTGGACAGGTGGGCTTGTCAACCTCCTACGAGCAGTACTTC.